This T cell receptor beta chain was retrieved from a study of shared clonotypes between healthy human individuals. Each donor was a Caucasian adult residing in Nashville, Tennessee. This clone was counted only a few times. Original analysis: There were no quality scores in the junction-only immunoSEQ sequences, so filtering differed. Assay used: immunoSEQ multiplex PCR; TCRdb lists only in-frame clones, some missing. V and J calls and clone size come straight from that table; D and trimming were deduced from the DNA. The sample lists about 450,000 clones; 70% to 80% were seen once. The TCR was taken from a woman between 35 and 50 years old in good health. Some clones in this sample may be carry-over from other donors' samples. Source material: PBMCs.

CDR3 loop: CASSPLWTGTTDTQYF. CDR3 sequence (DNA): TGTGCCAGTAGTCCCCTCTGGACAGGTACCACAGATACGCAGTATTTT. This rearrangement joins TRBV19 to TRBJ2-3; 7 positions match TRBD1. The CDR3 is 16 amino acids. V was pared by 5 bases and J by 2 bases, with 10 bases of the junction left unmatched. The germline gives CDR1 LNHDA, CDR2 SQIVND (reference sequence). The variable domain in full, completed from reference TRBV19 and TRBJ2-3, reads DGGITQSPKYLFRKEGQNVTLSCEQNLNHDAMYWYRQDPGQGLRLIYYSQIVNDFQKGDIAEGYSVSREKKESFPLTVTSAQKNPTAFYLCASSPLWTGTTDTQYFGPGTRLTVL.